This T cell receptor beta chain is from a study of CD8 T cells in ankylosing spondylitis. In its sample, this clonotype was seen a few times. The antigen is unknown. Scientists made TCR beta libraries using quantitative 5'-RACE with molecular barcodes. TCRdb re-called the 5' RACE reads with MiXCR, one entry per CDR3 protein. The sample shows approximately 540,000 distinct CDR3 sequences, roughly 12% of them seen only once. General study results and limits: Disease-linked clones displayed a CD8+ phenotype and appeared relatively rarely in peripheral blood. There was reportedly significant enrichment of clones that were disease-linked in matched ankylosing spondylitis synovial fluid. Existing reports had already noted some motif variants in reactive arthritis synovial fluid and blood. Among TCR beta sequences, a motif of under ten highly homologous variants appeared characteristic of ankylosing spondylitis blood.

The germline V and J ends were trimmed by 6 bases and 1 base, with 15 bases remaining between them. CDR1 SQVTM and CDR2 ANQGSEA come from the germline V gene. CDR3 length: 14 amino acids. The chain combines TRBV29-1 with TRBJ1-1; the D gene is possibly TRBD1 (6 bases). The sequence derives from a male donor with ankylosing spondylitis. The sample comprised blood, either unsorted or a sorted T cell fraction (not recorded which). This CDR3 reads CSVRGGHQNTEAFF. The CDR3 DNA sequence: TGCAGCGTAAGGGGGGGACACCAGAACACTGAAGCTTTCTTT.